These 31 T cell receptor beta chains came from one sample sequenced in a study of beta chain features in type 1 diabetes. The investigators reverse transcribed all of the isolated RNA, so they sequenced expressed TCRB transcripts. TCRdb's table, derived via immunoSEQ multiplex PCR, lists solely in-frame clones and lacks some. This sample has about 620,000 clones; 15% to 19% occur once, and the top ten carry around 0.1%. Sequencing input: naive CD4+ T cells from blood. These receptors were obtained from a man in his late teens or twenties in good health.

This chain connects TRBV29-1 to TRBJ2-1, with TRBD1 matching over 12 bases. The CDR3 consists of 13 residues. Per the germline V gene, CDR1 is SQVTM and CDR2 is ANQGSEA. J was trimmed by 7 bases and V by 7 bases; bases with no gene match: 5. CDR3 region: CSGGQGARNEQFF. The CDR3 DNA reads TGCAGCGGGGGACAGGGGGCCCGTAATGAGCAGTTCTTC.

A few counts support this clone. The chain links TRBV6-7 to TRBJ1-1; D may be TRBD1 (5 bases). TRBV6-7 is assigned to the ORF class and has an uncertain function. The germline V and J ends were trimmed by 2 bases and 10 bases, with 14 bases remaining between them. The CDR3 has 13 amino acids. The CDR3 DNA reads TGTGCCAGCAGTTACCGGCAGGGTTTTTTAGCTTTCTTT. Its translation: CASSYRQGFLAFF.

The table lists this clone with a few counts. The chain employs TRBV4-3 and TRBJ2-7, with 8 bases identical to TRBD1. The CDR3 has 16 amino acids. The germline gives CDR1 LGHNA, CDR2 YSLEER. The ends lost 0 bases at V and 0 bases at J; junction bases unmatched: 4. The CDR3 DNA sequence: TGCGCCAGCAGCCAAGAGACAGGGGCTAGCTCCTACGAGCAGTACTTC. Translation: CASSQETGASSYEQYF.

This clone turned up a few times. This chain connects TRBV5-4 to TRBJ1-4, with 9 bases aligning to TRBD1. The CDR3 runs 15 residues. Germline V lookup: CDR1 SGHNT, CDR2 YYREEE (reference sequence). J was trimmed by 5 bases and V by 3 bases; bases with no gene match: 5. In DNA form, the CDR3 reads TGTGCCAGCAGCTCTGGGACAGGGTACAATGAAAAACTGTTTTTT. It codes for CASSSGTGYNEKLFF. Combining the CDR3 with reference TRBV5-4 and TRBJ1-4 gives the whole variable domain ETGVTQSPTHLIKTRGQQVTLRCSSQSGHNTVSWYQQALGQGPQFIFQYYREEENGRGNFPPRFSGLQFPNYSSELNVNALELDDSALYLCASSSGTGYNEKLFFGSGTQLSVL.

The V call is TRBV5-4, the J call TRBJ2-2, with D unresolved. Trimming stripped 1 base from V and 5 bases from J, with 12 bases between. Germline V gene lookup returns CDR1 SGHNT and CDR2 YYREEE (reference sequence). The CDR3 totals 15 residues. CDR3 loop: CASSLNSGKTGELFF. The CDR3 coding sequence is TGTGCCAGCAGCTTGAATTCCGGAAAGACCGGGGAGCTGTTTTTT.

The chain combines TRBV5-5 with TRBJ2-3, with a weak D call TRBD1 (5 bases). CDR1 and CDR2 from the germline V gene are SGHKS and YYEKEE (reference sequence). The ends were cut back, 4 bases at V and 0 bases at J, with 15 bases in the middle. This CDR3 is 16 amino acids long. The CDR3 loop reads CASSTGTGSSTDTQYF. The CDR3 DNA follows: TGTGCCAGCAGCACCGGAACAGGTTCTAGCACAGATACGCAGTATTTT.

This clone appeared a few times. V is TRBV9 and J is TRBJ2-5; D unresolved. The CDR3 is 14 amino acids. The V end was cut by 0 bases, the J end by 5 bases, with 11 bases between. The germline CDR1 and CDR2 sequences are SGDLS and YYNGEE. The CDR3 sequence is CASSVDHLGETQYF. CDR3 DNA: TGTGCCAGCAGCGTAGACCATCTCGGGGAGACCCAGTACTTC. Supplemented by reference TRBV9 and TRBJ2-5, the full variable domain reads DSGVTQTPKHLITATGQRVTLRCSPRSGDLSVYWYQQSLDQGLQFLIQYYNGEERAKGNILERFSAQQFPDLHSELNLSSLELGDSALYFCASSVDHLGETQYFGPGTRLLVL.

This clone was observed a few times. J is TRBJ2-7 and V is TRBV5-1, with 7 bases that match TRBD1. CDR3 size: 15 residues. Trimming cost V 4 bases and J 3 bases; bases outside gene matches: 10. Germline V gene data show CDR1 as SGHRS and CDR2 as YFSETQ. The CDR3 region has the DNA TGCGCCAGCAGCGCCCCGGGACAGACCTTCTACGAGCAGTACTTC. Amino acids: CASSAPGQTFYEQYF.

The CDR3 reads CTSSQELWTRRQETQYF. The CDR3 coding sequence is TGCACCAGCAGCCAAGAGTTATGGACTAGGAGGCAAGAGACCCAGTACTTC. V and J are TRBV1 and TRBJ2-5; the table's D call, TRBD2, has no DNA check behind it. TRBV1 is classified as a pseudogene. The CDR3 extends over 17 amino acids.

The rearrangement joins TRBV7-8 to TRBJ2-6, with TRBD2 identical over 10 bases. The trim removed 1 base at V and 0 bases at J, leaving 3 bases unmatched. Per germline, CDR1 SGHVS and CDR2 FQNEAQ. This CDR3 comprises 18 residues. Here the CDR3 reads CASSLVVAGGSGANVLTF. CDR3 nucleotide sequence: TGTGCCAGCAGCTTAGTCGTAGCGGGAGGCTCTGGGGCCAACGTCCTGACTTTC.

This clone has more than one count but fewer than ten. CDR3: CASSIALDRSYSNQPQHF. The CDR3 DNA sequence: TGTGCCAGTAGTATAGCCTTGGACAGATCTTATAGCAATCAGCCCCAGCATTTT. V gene TRBV19 combines with J gene TRBJ1-5, with D perhaps TRBD1 (6 bases). The CDR3 is made up of 18 amino acids. V lost 1 base, J lost 0 bases, and 16 bases lay in between. CDR1 is LNHDA and CDR2 is SQIVND in the germline V gene (reference sequence).

J is TRBJ2-1 and V is TRBV7-3; the D gene is possibly TRBD1 (5 bases). The V end was cut by 5 bases, the J end by 10 bases, with 15 bases between. The CDR3 consists of 13 residues. CDR1 SGHTA and CDR2 FQGTGA come from the germline V gene. CDR3 in DNA: TGTGCCAGCAGCACAGACAGATTCTTGGAGCAGTTCTTC. As protein: CASSTDRFLEQFF.

This clone occurred a few times. The chain links TRBV10-3 to TRBJ2-1, with TRBD1 matching 9 bases. Losses at the gene ends were 4 bases for V and 10 bases for J; bases not matched to a gene: 2. The CDR3 sequence is 12 residues long. Germline CDR1 reads ENHRY; CDR2 reads SYGVKD. CDR3 DNA sequence: TGTGCCATCAGTGGGACAGGGGACGAGCAGTTCTTC. Its protein product is CAISGTGDEQFF.

This clone showed up many times. The chain employs TRBV28 and TRBJ2-1; weak D call: TRBD1 (5 bases). The CDR3 loop spans 13 amino acids. With 6 bases removed from V and 9 bases from J, the gap between germline ends came to 15 bases. Germline CDR1 is MDHEN and CDR2 is SYDVKM. The CDR3 DNA sequence: TGTGCCAGCAGAACCTCAAGGGGTGTTGAGCAGTTCTTC. Its translation: CASRTSRGVEQFF.

The V call is TRBV7-2, the J call TRBJ2-7; unclear D gene. V lost 8 bases and J lost 2, with 22 bases in between. CDR3 length: 16 residues. CDR1 is SGHTA and CDR2 is FQGNSA in the germline V gene. The CDR3 spells CASSEVGLPATYEQYF. The CDR3 DNA sequence: TGTGCCAGCTCAGAAGTAGGGCTCCCTGCCACCTACGAGCAGTACTTC. Variable domain in full (rest from reference TRBV7-2 and TRBJ2-7): GAGVSQSPSNKVTEKGKDVELRCDPISGHTALYWYRQSLGQGLEFLIYFQGNSAPDKSGLPSDRFSAERTGGSVSTLTIQRTQQEDSAVYLCASSEVGLPATYEQYFGPGTRLTVT.

The CDR3 DNA sequence: TGTGCCAGCAGCTCTCTAGGGAGGACAGGAGACCTTGAAGCTTTCTTT. It encodes CASSSLGRTGDLEAFF. The chain employs TRBV21-1 and TRBJ1-1; TRBD1, the table's D call, was not compared with the DNA. TRBV21-1 is marked as a pseudogene. CDR3 length: 16 residues.

This chain joins TRBV10-3 and TRBJ2-5; 10 bases fit TRBD2. V was pared by 2 bases and J by 4 bases, with 4 bases of the junction left unmatched. CDR3 length: 15 amino acids. Germline V CDR1 and CDR2: ENHRY, SYGVKD. CDR3 nucleotide sequence: TGTGCCATCAGTGAGCTGGGACTAGCGCGAGAGACCCAGTACTTC. Protein product: CAISELGLARETQYF.

The chain links TRBV7-2 to TRBJ2-3; D is perhaps TRBD2 (5 bases). V dropped 1 base and J dropped 7 bases, with 12 bases sitting between them. Germline CDR1 reads SGHTA; CDR2 reads FQGNSA. This CDR3 region has 14 residues. The CDR3 DNA sequence: TGTGCCAGCAGCTTAGGCGGGTCCAGAAATACGCAGTATTTT. It specifies CASSLGGSRNTQYF.

This clone has only a few counts. The chain employs TRBV4-2 and TRBJ1-1, with D possibly being TRBD1 (5 bases). CDR1 LGHNA and CDR2 YNFKEQ come from the germline V gene. This CDR3 comprises 16 residues. Trimming removed 0 bases at V and 0 bases at J, with 11 bases between. For the CDR3, the DNA is TGTGCCAGCAGCCAAGATCAAAGGGGACTGAACACTGAAGCTTTCTTT. This encodes CASSQDQRGLNTEAFF.

This CDR3 is CAWSRAGGMGLFF. CDR3 bases: TGTGCCTGGAGTAGAGCAGGGGGAATGGGACTGTTTTTT. This chain joins TRBV30 and TRBJ1-4, with TRBD1 matching over 7 bases. The CDR3 consists of 13 residues. V lost 2 bases, J lost 13 bases, and 10 bases stayed unmatched. CDR1 and CDR2 (germline): GTSNPN, SVGIG (reference sequence).

The chain joins TRBV5-1 to TRBJ1-2, with 8 bases that match TRBD1. From germline, CDR1 is SGHRS and CDR2 YFSETQ. J lost 3 bases, V lost 5 bases, and 6 bases had no gene match. This CDR3 has 14 amino acids. The CDR3 nucleotides are TGCGCCAGCAGACAGACAGGGGATCACTATGGCTACACCTTC. This codes for CASRQTGDHYGYTF.

This chain links TRBV28 with TRBJ1-4; perhaps TRBD1 as D (5 bases). The CDR3 is 13 residues long. Trimming left V 3 bases short and J 5 bases short, with 7 bases between. The germline CDR1 and CDR2 sequences are MDHEN and SYDVKM. CDR3 in amino acids: CASSFRENEKLFF. In nucleotides, the CDR3 is TGTGCCAGCAGTTTCAGGGAGAATGAAAAACTGTTTTTT.

The chain uses TRBV2 and TRBJ2-7; 12 nucleotides line up with TRBD2. The CDR3 covers 16 residues. Germline V lookup: CDR1 SNHLY, CDR2 FYNNEI. The trim removed 2 bases at V and 3 bases at J, leaving 5 bases unmatched. The CDR3 reads CASSETTSGRSYEQYF. CDR3 in DNA: TGTGCCAGCAGTGAAACGACTAGCGGGAGAAGCTACGAGCAGTACTTC.

This clone has at least ten counts. Within the sample, other DNA sequences also encode this same CDR3. This sequence joins TRBV10-3 and TRBJ2-7; 8 nucleotides align to TRBD2. CDR3 size: 13 residues. V shed 6 bases and J 0 bases; nucleotides not matched to a gene: 1. In germline, CDR1 is ENHRY, CDR2 SYGVKD. In DNA, the CDR3 is TGTGCCATCAGCGGGACTAGCTCCTACGAGCAGTACTTC. Encoded protein: CAISGTSSYEQYF.

This clone was picked up a small number of times. V usage is TRBV20-1 and J usage is TRBJ1-2; D call uncertain. Per the germline V gene, CDR1 is DFQATT and CDR2 is SNEGSKA (reference sequence). This CDR3 region has 11 residues. V lost 5 bases and J 5 bases, leaving 9 bases between the germline ends. This chain's CDR3 is CSALVEYGYTF. CDR3 bases: TGCAGTGCTTTAGTCGAGTATGGCTACACCTTC.

The chain uses TRBV5-1 and TRBJ2-2; D might be TRBD1 (5 bases). CDR3 length: 15 residues. CDR1 is SGHRS and CDR2 is YFSETQ in the germline V gene. Trimming took 0 bases from V and 6 from J, leaving 12 bases between them. CDR3 region: CASSLEQVGSGELFF. The CDR3 DNA is TGCGCCAGCAGCTTGGAACAGGTGGGGTCCGGGGAGCTGTTTTTT.

This clone showed up just a few times. This chain connects TRBV2 to TRBJ2-1, with 9 bases fitting TRBD1. The length of the CDR3 is 15 residues. Germline V gene lookup returns CDR1 SNHLY and CDR2 FYNNEI. J gave up 4 bases and V 3 bases, and 4 bases lay outside the gene matches. The CDR3 DNA is TGTGCCAGCAGTGACGCCGGGACAGGGTACAATGAGCAGTTCTTC. Encoded protein: CASSDAGTGYNEQFF.

This clone was detected a few times. The V call is TRBV9, the J call TRBJ1-1; D unclear. The V and J ends lost 0 bases and 1 base respectively, with 4 bases between them. This CDR3 has 13 amino acids. Germline-derived CDR1 and CDR2 are SGDLS and YYNGEE. CDR3 protein: CASSVVQNTEAFF. CDR3 bases: TGTGCCAGCAGCGTAGTTCAGAACACTGAAGCTTTCTTT.

This clone was seen a handful of times. This rearrangement joins TRBV11-2 to TRBJ2-7; D unresolved. Germline-derived CDR1 and CDR2 are SGHAT and FQNNGV. The CDR3 loop spans 13 amino acids. Trimming removed 5 bases at V and 2 bases at J, with 10 bases between. CDR3 bases: TGTGCCAGCAGCCGAACAGTAACCTACGAGCAGTACTTC. This codes for CASSRTVTYEQYF.

This clone was counted a few times. This chain links TRBV27 with TRBJ2-7, with TRBD1 identical over 8 bases. This CDR3 contains 14 residues. Trimming at V came to 8 bases and at J to 6 bases, leaving 12 bases not matched to a gene. The germline V gene has CDR1 MNHEY and CDR2 SMNVEV (reference sequence). CDR3 nucleotide sequence: TGTGCCAGCCGAACCCGACAGGGGTACCGCGAGCAGTACTTC. Protein product: CASRTRQGYREQYF.

A few counts support this clone. This sequence joins TRBV5-4 and TRBJ2-7, with a possible D match to TRBD1 (5 bases). The CDR3 covers 16 residues. V was shortened by 0 bases and J by 5 bases, with 18 bases between the two germline ends. Germline V CDR1 and CDR2: SGHNT, YYREEE (reference sequence). CDR3 protein: CASSLVNQGRGDEQYF. In nucleotides, the CDR3 is TGTGCCAGCAGCTTGGTTAACCAGGGAAGGGGCGACGAGCAGTACTTC. The full variable domain, its missing parts supplied by reference TRBV5-4 and TRBJ2-7, is ETGVTQSPTHLIKTRGQQVTLRCSSQSGHNTVSWYQQALGQGPQFIFQYYREEENGRGNFPPRFSGLQFPNYSSELNVNALELDDSALYLCASSLVNQGRGDEQYFGPGTRLTVT.